A single sample gave rise to the 27 T cell receptor beta chains below, sequenced in a study of T cells after yellow fever vaccination. Each CDR3 protein gets one entry after TCRdb re-called the 5' RACE reads with MiXCR. This sample has about 130,000 distinct CDR3 sequences, with about 7.4% found just once. Sequencing used CD4+ T cells sorted from PBMCs, obtained more than 8 days after the first yellow fever vaccination. These receptors were taken from a man aged 18 to 35 who received the YFV17D yellow fever vaccine.

To note about this clonotype: Since a much larger clone is just one base distant, this may be a read error. The chain recombines TRBV7-7 with TRBJ1-2, with a tentative D call TRBD1 (5 bases). This CDR3 is built from 14 residues. The germline V gene encodes CDR1 SSHAT and CDR2 FNYEAQ (reference sequence). The CDR3 coding sequence is TGTGCTAGCAGCAAGATAGGGGCCCGCTATGGCTACACCTTC. Its protein is CASSKIGARYGYTF.

This clonotype was recorded at least ten times. This sequence joins TRBV4-3 and TRBJ1-5; TRBD1 might be the D (6 bases). V lost 1 base and J 1 base, leaving 17 bases between the germline ends. In germline, CDR1 is LGHNA, CDR2 YSLEER. This CDR3 contains 18 residues. CDR3 in DNA: TGCGCCAGCAGCCAAGTCGGGGCAGGGGCCCTGAGCAATCAGCCCCAGCATTTT. The encoded protein is CASSQVGAGALSNQPQHF.

This clonotype has a count of ten or more. CDR3 in amino acids: CASSLDVAGGPTDTQYF. The CDR3 DNA reads TGTGCCAGCAGCTTAGATGTGGCGGGGGGACCCACAGATACGCAGTATTTT. The J gene is TRBJ2-3, the V gene TRBV11-2; TRBD2 agrees at 8 bases. The junction had 7 bases not matched to a gene; V was cut back by 0 bases and J by 2 bases. The CDR3 spans 17 residues. The germline V gene has CDR1 SGHAT and CDR2 FQNNGV.

In its sample, this clonotype was seen many times. The chain employs TRBV6-2 or TRBV6-3 and TRBJ1-1, with unresolved D. Germline V CDR1 and CDR2: MNHEY, SVGEGT. V dropped 7 bases and J dropped 4 bases, with 13 bases sitting between them. The length of the CDR3 is 13 residues. CDR3 residues: CASTGWGSTEAFF. The DNA for the CDR3 is TGTGCCAGCACCGGGTGGGGATCCACTGAAGCTTTCTTT.

This clonotype turned up a few times. V is TRBV4-1 and J is TRBJ1-6; unclear D gene. Deletions cut 1 base from V and 5 bases from J, with 9 bases between. Germline CDR1 and CDR2: MGHRA and YSYEKL. The CDR3 loop spans 15 amino acids. In DNA form, the CDR3 reads TGCGCCAGCAGCCAAGCGGGTTTAAATAATTCACCCCTCCACTTT. Residues: CASSQAGLNNSPLHF.

The table lists this clonotype with many counts. This chain connects TRBV12-3 or TRBV12-4 to TRBJ1-2; 7 bases match TRBD1. This CDR3 contains 13 residues. V shed 6 bases and J 6 bases; nucleotides not matched to a gene: 7. The CDR3: CASRDDRVHGYTF. CDR3 DNA sequence: TGTGCCAGCAGAGACGACAGGGTCCATGGCTACACCTTC.

The table lists this clonotype with many counts. The rearrangement joins TRBV4-1 to TRBJ2-4; D is unclear. The CDR3 totals 14 residues. The germline V gene has CDR1 MGHRA and CDR2 YSYEKL. V shed 3 bases and J shed 0 bases, with 6 bases lying between them. As DNA, the CDR3 is TGCGCCAGCAGCCAGCCCCTAGCCAAAAACATTCAGTACTTC. Protein sequence: CASSQPLAKNIQYF.

At least ten counts were recorded for this clonotype. The gene calls are TRBV12-3 or TRBV12-4 and TRBJ1-4; D is possibly TRBD1 (6 bases). The CDR3 runs to 14 residues. V was trimmed by 8 bases and J by 10 bases, leaving 20 bases between them. CDR3 nucleotide sequence: TGTGCCAGCGCCCCGGGGGGGGGCTCGGGAAAACTGTTTTTT. Its protein is CASAPGGGSGKLFF.

The table lists this clonotype with many counts. V usage is TRBV2 and J usage is TRBJ2-7; D is ambiguous. This CDR3 has 12 residues. Trimming shortened V by 0 bases and J by 9 bases, and 9 bases separated the two germline ends. Germline V lookup: CDR1 SNHLY, CDR2 FYNNEI. The CDR3, as DNA: TGTGCCAGCAGTGAAGCAATGCACGGGCAGTACTTC. Its protein is CASSEAMHGQYF.

The table lists this clonotype with many counts. The J gene is TRBJ2-7, the V gene TRBV11-1, with TRBD1 as a possible D gene (7 bases). V was shortened by 3 bases and J by 2 bases, with 11 bases between the two germline ends. CDR3 size: 14 residues. The V gene's germline CDR1 is SGHAT and CDR2 FQDESV (reference sequence). The CDR3 region is CASSFTRGAYEQYF. CDR3 bases: TGTGCCAGCAGCTTCACCAGGGGGGCCTACGAGCAGTACTTC.

This clonotype was observed at least ten times. The V gene is TRBV7-8, the J gene TRBJ1-6, with D tentatively TRBD1 (6 bases). The CDR3 loop spans 14 amino acids. The germline V and J ends were trimmed by 5 bases and 8 bases, with 13 bases remaining between them. Germline CDR1 and CDR2: SGHVS and FQNEAQ. The CDR3 spells CASSRTGRDSPLHF. The CDR3 coding sequence is TGTGCCAGCAGCCGTACAGGGAGGGATTCACCCCTCCACTTT.

This clonotype was found many times. The chain links TRBV12-3 or TRBV12-4 to TRBJ2-4; TRBD1 matches 11 bases. The trim removed 7 bases at V and 7 bases at J, leaving 3 bases unmatched. The CDR3 is made up of 13 amino acids. The CDR3 here is CASTGDRGNIQYF. CDR3 DNA: TGTGCCAGCACCGGGGACAGGGGGAACATTCAGTACTTC.

The table lists this clonotype with many counts. The chain links TRBV6-6 to TRBJ2-5; D is tentatively TRBD1 or TRBD2 (5 bases each). V dropped 7 bases and J dropped 5 bases, with 14 bases sitting between them. This CDR3 has 13 amino acids. Germline values: CDR1 MNHNY, CDR2 SVGAGI (reference sequence). The CDR3 spells CASTPPGLETQYF. CDR3 in DNA: TGTGCCAGCACCCCCCCGGGGCTGGAGACCCAGTACTTC.

This clonotype was detected only a few times. The chain recombines TRBV5-4 with TRBJ1-5, with a tentative D call TRBD1 (6 bases). CDR1 SGHNT and CDR2 YYREEE come from the germline V gene (reference sequence). There are 15 residues in the CDR3. The germline V and J ends were trimmed by 2 bases and 3 bases, with 12 bases remaining between them. The chain's CDR3 is CASSFGGADNQPQHF. In DNA, the CDR3 is TGTGCCAGCAGCTTCGGGGGCGCTGACAATCAGCCCCAGCATTTT.

This clonotype has a count of ten or more. The V call is TRBV20-1, the J call TRBJ1-4, with 10 nucleotides matching TRBD1. This CDR3 comprises 15 residues. Per germline, CDR1 DFQATT and CDR2 SNEGSKA (reference sequence). V was clipped by 0 bases and J by 8 bases; unmatched bases: 6. CDR3 sequence (DNA): TGCAGTGCTAGAGACTCGACAGGGGGCGCGGAAAAACTGTTTTTT. This translates into CSARDSTGGAEKLFF.

This clonotype appeared many times. V is TRBV5-1 and J is TRBJ2-1, with 9 bases aligning to TRBD2. Germline values: CDR1 SGHRS, CDR2 YFSETQ. With 3 bases clipped from V and 0 bases from J, the junction kept 1 base outside the gene matches. CDR3 length: 15 amino acids. The CDR3 DNA sequence: TGCGCCAGCAGCTCTAGCGGGGACTCCTACAATGAGCAGTTCTTC. This encodes CASSSSGDSYNEQFF.

Ten or more counts support this clonotype. CDR3 residues: CASSLIPPGRANTGELFF. The CDR3 DNA is TGTGCCAGCAGCTTAATCCCGCCCGGGAGAGCGAACACCGGGGAGCTGTTTTTT. The rearrangement links TRBV7-3 to TRBJ2-2, with D possibly matching TRBD2 (6 bases). The CDR3 loop spans 18 amino acids. V lost 1 base, J lost 0 bases, and 15 bases lay in between. Per germline, CDR1 SGHTA and CDR2 FQGTGA.

This clonotype was seen many times. This sequence joins TRBV29-1 and TRBJ1-2; no definite D call. Germline CDR1 reads SQVTM; CDR2 reads ANQGSEA. Trimming took off 5 bases at V and 4 bases at J, with 11 bases between the two ends. The CDR3 extends over 12 amino acids. The CDR3 sequence is CSVRPSSYGYTF. The CDR3, as DNA: TGCAGCGTTCGTCCCAGCAGCTATGGCTACACCTTC.

As to this clonotype: This may be a read error, as it is one base from a much larger clone. The CDR3 coding sequence is TGTGCCAGCAGCTCAGTAGGTGGGGACTGGAAAAACATTCAGTACTTC. Residues: CASSSVGGDWKNIQYF. The genes are TRBV11-2 and TRBJ2-4; D is perhaps TRBD2 (6 bases). V was pared by 4 bases and J by 4 bases, with 17 bases between. The CDR3 covers 16 residues. CDR1 is SGHAT, CDR2 FQNNGV, per germline.

Many counts were recorded for this clonotype. The chain carries TRBV21-1 and TRBJ2-6. TRBV21-1 is designated a pseudogene. The CDR3 contains 12 residues. CDR3 sequence: CASSTKANVLTF. CDR3 DNA sequence: TGTGCCAGCAGTACAAAGGCCAACGTCCTGACTTTC.

There are a few counts of this clonotype. The chain links TRBV5-4 to TRBJ2-3, with 7 bases lining up with TRBD2. Germline CDR1 SGHNT, CDR2 YYREEE (reference sequence). After removal of 4 bases from V and 2 bases from J, the junction contained 13 bases not matched to a gene. The CDR3 spans 17 residues. CDR3 protein: CASSLSGVSGTTDTQYF. DNA of the CDR3: TGTGCCAGCAGCCTTTCGGGTGTGAGCGGGACCACAGATACGCAGTATTTT.

There are many counts of this clonotype. The V and J genes are TRBV24-1 and TRBJ2-2; 8 bases are shared with TRBD1. V dropped 3 bases and J dropped 6; count of bases not matched to a gene: 8. This CDR3 comprises 16 residues. The germline V gene encodes CDR1 KGHDR and CDR2 SFDVKD. The CDR3 nucleotides are TGTGCCACCAGTGATAGGCGTCAGGGGGCAGCCGGGGAGCTGTTTTTT. The encoded protein is CATSDRRQGAAGELFF.

This clonotype was picked up many times. This rearrangement joins TRBV4-3 to TRBJ1-2, with unresolved D. The CDR3 covers 14 residues. V lost 1 base and J lost 0, with 6 bases in between. Germline lookup yields CDR1 LGHNA and CDR2 YSLEER. The CDR3 region has the DNA TGCGCCAGCAGCCAAGGAGGGACTAACTATGGCTACACCTTC. This translates into CASSQGGTNYGYTF.

This clonotype was found many times. V usage is TRBV7-2 and J usage is TRBJ1-1; D is undetermined. Germline V gene lookup returns CDR1 SGHTA and CDR2 FQGNSA. The CDR3 runs 13 residues. Between the trimmed V and J ends, which lost 7 bases and 5 bases, there was a span of 14 bases. CDR3 region: CASIFAGSTEAFF. Written as DNA, the CDR3 is TGTGCCAGCATCTTTGCCGGTAGTACTGAAGCTTTCTTT.

This clonotype was seen many times. This chain connects TRBV4-2 to TRBJ2-7, with TRBD2 matching over 9 bases. Germline values: CDR1 LGHNA, CDR2 YNFKEQ. Trimming at V came to 0 bases and at J to 3 bases, leaving 6 bases not matched to a gene. This CDR3 is 16 amino acids long. CDR3 coding DNA: TGTGCCAGCAGCCAAGATTTAAGCGGGGGGCTCTACGAGCAGTACTTC. This sequence encodes CASSQDLSGGLYEQYF.

The chain couples TRBV29-1 to TRBJ1-1; D remains unclear. Germline V lookup: CDR1 SQVTM, CDR2 ANQGSEA. The CDR3 spans 14 residues. V was cut by 5 bases and J by 4 bases, with 17 bases left in between. The chain's CDR3 is CSVLAEVGGTEAFF. For the CDR3, the DNA is TGCAGCGTTCTGGCGGAGGTCGGCGGCACTGAAGCTTTCTTT.

The table lists this clonotype with many counts. In nucleotides, the CDR3 is TGTGCCAGCAGTCGAATCCAGGGGAGGAATCAGCCCCAGCATTTT. Translated, it gives CASSRIQGRNQPQHF. The chain carries TRBV27 and TRBJ1-5, with D maybe TRBD1 (6 bases). The germline V and J ends were trimmed by 5 bases and 4 bases, with 15 bases remaining between them. Germline V CDR1 and CDR2: MNHEY, SMNVEV (reference sequence). The CDR3 contains 15 residues.